A selection of T cell receptor beta chains follows, all from one sample in a study of T cells after yellow fever vaccination. TCRdb redid the calling of the 5' RACE reads with MiXCR, one entry per CDR3 protein. There are hundreds of thousands of distinct CDR3 sequences in the sample; 3.6% occur only once, and roughly a quarter lies in the top ten. The sample here was PBMCs, taken on the day of the yellow fever booster vaccination. The receptors here all came from a man aged 18 to 35 who received the YFV17D yellow fever vaccine. Each CDR3 is given with its conserved first and last residue. D genes are given only for firm matches. A clone size is listed for some rows: how often the clone was seen (once, few, many), or a class if it is expanded.

size	V	D	J	DNA	CDR3
many	TRBV7-6	TRBD2	TRBJ2-7	TGTGCCAGCAGCTTAGGAGCGGGGACTACCTTCTACGAGCAGTACTTC	CASSLGAGTTFYEQYF
few	TRBV20-1	NA	TRBJ2-1	TGCAGTGCCCCGGGACGGGACAATGAGCAGTTCTTC	CSAPGRDNEQFF
NA	TRBV4-3	TRBD2	TRBJ2-2	TGCGCCAGCAGCCAAGCCGGTGGACTAGCGGGGGGGCCTGGGGAGCTGTTTTTT	CASSQAGGLAGGPGELFF
many	TRBV29-1	TRBD1	TRBJ1-2	TGCAGCGTCGGGACAGGGGATGGGACTGACTATGGCTACACCTTC	CSVGTGDGTDYGYTF
many	TRBV12-3/TRBV12-4	NA	TRBJ1-2	TGTGCCAGCAGTGTTCCTGAGGGTGGCTACACCTTC	CASSVPEGGYTF
NA	TRBV20-1	NA	TRBJ2-4	TGCAGTGCTCTTCGGAGACCTCTAGCCAAAAACATTCAGTACTTC	CSALRRPLAKNIQYF
few	TRBV27	NA	TRBJ1-1	TGTGCCAGCAGTTCAGCCACTGAAGCTTTCTTT	CASSSATEAFF
few	TRBV14	NA	TRBJ2-5	TGTGCCAGCAGCCAGACCCCCGGGCCTTATCAAGAGACCCAGTACTTC	CASSQTPGPYQETQYF
many	TRBV7-9	NA	TRBJ2-1	TGTGCCAGCAGCCCCGGGGGTGAGCAGTTCTTC	CASSPGGEQFF
many	TRBV5-1	TRBD2	TRBJ2-5	TGCGCCAGCAGCCCCCCGGGACTAGCGGGGGCCCAAGAGACCCAGTACTTC	CASSPPGLAGAQETQYF
NA	TRBV6-5	NA	TRBJ2-7	TGTGCCAGCAGTTACTCGAGGTTGCGGGGTCCGCCTTTCGAGCAGTACTTC	CASSYSRLRGPPFEQYF
few	TRBV19	NA	TRBJ1-4	TGTGCCAGTAGTATCCGCGTCCGGGAAGGTGAAAAACTGTTTTTT	CASSIRVREGEKLFF
many	TRBV20-1	NA	TRBJ2-7	TGCAGTGCTTGGGGTCGTATGGGTGTTCAATACGAGCAGTACTTC	CSAWGRMGVQYEQYF
few	TRBV3-1	NA	TRBJ1-2	TGTGCCAGCAGCCAAGCGAATTCCTATGGCTACACCTTC	CASSQANSYGYTF
NA	TRBV7-9	TRBD1	TRBJ1-1	TGTGCCAGCAGCCCACCGGACAGGGAGAGCCCTGAAGCTTTCTTT	CASSPPDRESPEAFF
few	TRBV7-2	NA	TRBJ2-3	TGTGCCAGCAGCCCCCAGGGGCGAAGCACAGATACGCAGTATTTT	CASSPQGRSTDTQYF